This T cell receptor (beta chain) comes out of a study of neoadjuvant anti-PD-1 for oral cavity cancer. PBMC libraries mostly used around 460 ng of input genomic DNA, with six replicates per sample. Sequencing used immunoSEQ multiplex PCR; TCRdb keeps in-frame clones, though not all of them. The table lists roughly 8,900 clones, about 70% of them singletons. Time point here: after neoadjuvant nivolumab, at surgical resection. These oral cavity squamous cell carcinomas were HPV-negative and locally advanced. Overall study results and limits: Non-responders to neoadjuvant nivolumab had significantly more clonal PBMC T cells than responders.

Germline-derived CDR1 and CDR2 are SGHNT and YYREEE (reference sequence). The CDR3 is 16 amino acids. Trimming cost V 3 bases and J 6 bases; bases outside gene matches: 12. Comments on this clone: Its antigen remains unknown.

The specimen was PBMCs, collected after nivolumab (anti-PD-1) treatment. The receptor comes from a person between 40 and 85 years old with oral cavity squamous cell carcinoma. The V and J genes are TRBV5-4 and TRBJ2-1; TRBD1 agrees at 7 bases. The CDR3 region is CASSSRDRGYFNEQFF. Written as DNA, the CDR3 is TGTGCCAGCAGCTCCAGGGACAGAGGATACTTCAATGAGCAGTTCTTC.